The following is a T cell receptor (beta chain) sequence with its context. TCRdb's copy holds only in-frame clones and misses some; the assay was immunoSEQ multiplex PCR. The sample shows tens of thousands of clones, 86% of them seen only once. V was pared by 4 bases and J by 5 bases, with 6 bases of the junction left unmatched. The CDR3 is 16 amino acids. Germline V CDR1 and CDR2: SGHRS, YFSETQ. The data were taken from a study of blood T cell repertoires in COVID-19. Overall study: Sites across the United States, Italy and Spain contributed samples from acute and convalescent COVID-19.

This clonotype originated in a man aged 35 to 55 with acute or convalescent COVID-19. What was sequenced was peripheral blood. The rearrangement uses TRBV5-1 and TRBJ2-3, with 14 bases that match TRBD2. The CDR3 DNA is TGCGCCAGCAGCGTGAAAGGGACTAGCGGGGGAGATACGCAGTATTTT. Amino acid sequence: CASSVKGTSGGDTQYF.